This T cell receptor beta chain was profiled in a study of blood T cell repertoires in COVID-19. Study at large: Material from acute and convalescent COVID-19 was sourced from the United States, Italy and Spain. Sample material is recorded as cDNA or gDNA derived from T cells, B-cell-depleted T cells, or PBMCs.

This CDR3 contains 21 residues. In the study's own analysis: Estimates of nucleated cell counts were drawn from the amplification of reference gene primers. Here immunoSEQ multiplex PCR was the method, and the copy in TCRdb shows in-frame clones only, minus some. The V and J calls and clone size come from that table; D and trimming were worked out from the DNA. The table shows around 150,000 clones, with around 80% occurring only once. This clone appeared a few times. The sequenced material came from peripheral blood. The chain recombines TRBV1 with TRBJ1-1; the DNA was not used to check the table's D call, TRBD1. TRBV1 is a documented pseudogene. This sequence originates from a woman at least 80 years old with active or convalescent COVID-19. The DNA for the CDR3 is TGCACCAGCAGCCAAGATGACCGAAGGGGGCGGTTAGGCCATGGGAACACTGAAGCTTTCTTT. Translated: CTSSQDDRRGRLGHGNTEAFF.